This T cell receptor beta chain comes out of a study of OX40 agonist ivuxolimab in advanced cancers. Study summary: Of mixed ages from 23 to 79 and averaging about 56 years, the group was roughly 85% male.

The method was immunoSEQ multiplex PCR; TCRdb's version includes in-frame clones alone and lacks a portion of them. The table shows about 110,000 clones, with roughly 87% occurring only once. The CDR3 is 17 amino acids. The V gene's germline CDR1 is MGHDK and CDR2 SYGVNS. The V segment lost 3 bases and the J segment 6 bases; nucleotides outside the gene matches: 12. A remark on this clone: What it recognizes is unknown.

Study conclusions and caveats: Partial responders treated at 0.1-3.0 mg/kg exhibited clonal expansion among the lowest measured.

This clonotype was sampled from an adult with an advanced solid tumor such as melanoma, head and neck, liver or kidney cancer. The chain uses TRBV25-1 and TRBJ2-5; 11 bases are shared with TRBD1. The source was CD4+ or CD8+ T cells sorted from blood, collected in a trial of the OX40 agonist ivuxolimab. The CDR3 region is CASSDPRTGGIGKTQYF. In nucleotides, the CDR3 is TGTGCCAGCAGTGATCCACGGACAGGGGGCATCGGGAAGACCCAGTACTTC.